The present T cell receptor beta chain was sequenced within a study of blood T cell repertoires in COVID-19. The germline V gene encodes CDR1 LNHDA and CDR2 SQIVND (reference sequence). Trimming stripped 3 bases from V and 0 bases from J, with 8 bases between. CDR3 length: 14 residues. Source study methods: Counts of nucleated cells, estimated from reference gene primer amplification, were obtained. Here immunoSEQ multiplex PCR was the method, and the copy in TCRdb shows in-frame clones only, minus some. V, J and clone size were drawn from that table, and D and trimming were deduced from the DNA. The data contain fewer than 250,000 clones, just under 85% of them singletons. This clone came up a few times. This sample includes further DNA sequences coding for the same CDR3.

J is TRBJ1-1 and V is TRBV19; D remains ambiguous. The sequenced sample consisted of peripheral blood. The clonotype originates from a man aged 50 or older with acute or convalescent COVID-19. For the CDR3, the DNA is TGTGCCAGTAGTATTACGGGGATGAACACTGAAGCTTTCTTT. Protein: CASSITGMNTEAFF. Looking up the rest from reference TRBV19 and TRBJ1-1 gives the full variable domain: DGGITQSPKYLFRKEGQNVTLSCEQNLNHDAMYWYRQDPGQGLRLIYYSQIVNDFQKGDIAEGYSVSREKKESFPLTVTSAQKNPTAFYLCASSITGMNTEAFFGQGTRLTVV.